The next 12 T cell receptor beta chains were all read from a single sample in a study of T cells in Graves' hyperthyroidism and ophthalmopathy. It was RNA transcripts that yielded the amplified TCR beta CDR3 regions. When the TCR CDR3 underwent first-round RT-PCR, the HTBI primer set was used. TCRdb reprocessed the multiplex PCR reads with MiXCR, giving one entry per CDR3 protein. The data contain hundreds of thousands of distinct CDR3 sequences, 14% to 15% of them singletons. Sequencing input: blood. Receptors were obtained from a young woman with Graves' hyperthyroidism.

This clonotype was counted at least ten times. The J gene is TRBJ1-1, the V gene TRBV7-9; D may be TRBD1 (5 bases). In germline, CDR1 is SEHNR, CDR2 FQNEAQ (reference sequence). The CDR3 has 14 amino acids. Trimming left V 5 bases short and J 5 bases short, with 15 bases between. This CDR3 reads CASSPGGRGTEAFF. DNA for the CDR3: TGTGCCAGCAGCCCGGGGGGGAGAGGGACTGAAGCTTTCTTT. Full variable domain (outside the CDR3, taken from reference TRBV7-9 and TRBJ1-1): DTGVSQNPRHKITKRGQNVTFRCDPISEHNRLYWYRQTLGQGPEFLTYFQNEAQLEKSRLLSDRFSAERPKGSFSTLEIQRTEQGDSAMYLCASSPGGRGTEAFFGQGTRLTVV.

This clonotype was seen repeatedly, ten times or more. The chain uses TRBV3-1 and TRBJ2-7, with TRBD2 identical over 12 bases. V dropped 10 bases and J dropped 1; count of bases not matched to a gene: 5. This CDR3 has 14 residues. Germline CDR1 reads LGHDT; CDR2 reads YNNKEL (reference sequence). The CDR3 loop is CATGLAGFSYEQYF. In DNA, the CDR3 is TGTGCCACCGGACTAGCGGGATTTTCCTACGAGCAGTACTTC.

This clonotype was observed at least ten times. J is TRBJ2-3 and V is TRBV20-1, with 9 bases identical to TRBD2. With 6 bases clipped from V and 9 bases from J, the junction kept 25 bases outside the gene matches. Germline-derived CDR1 and CDR2 are DFQATT and SNEGSKA (reference sequence). CDR3 size: 18 residues. CDR3 bases: TGCAGTGCGAAAGGGGCATATAGCGGCGGGAGGGCAGTAAGGACGCAGTATTTT. Translation gives CSAKGAYSGGRAVRTQYF.

The CDR3 sequence: CSGGVSTEAFF. The CDR3, as DNA: TGCAGCGGGGGGGTAAGCACTGAAGCTTTCTTT. The chain uses TRBV29-1 and TRBJ1-1, with D tentatively TRBD1 (5 bases). The CDR3 totals 11 residues. V was pared by 7 bases and J by 4 bases, with 10 bases between. Looked up from germline, CDR1 is SQVTM and CDR2 is ANQGSEA. The full variable domain, rest sourced from reference TRBV29-1 and TRBJ1-1, is SAVISQKPSRDICQRGTSLTIQCQVDSQVTMMFWYRQQPGQSLTLIATANQGSEATYESGFVIDKFPISRPNLTFSTLTVSNMSPEDSSIYLCSGGVSTEAFFGQGTRLTVV.

CDR3 residues: CASAAGQGVSYEQYF. DNA for the CDR3: TGCGCCAGCGCAGCGGGACAGGGGGTGTCCTACGAGCAGTACTTC. The chain links TRBV5-1 to TRBJ2-7; TRBD1 agrees at 11 bases. CDR1 and CDR2 (germline): SGHRS, YFSETQ. V was pared by 7 bases and J by 1 base, with 7 bases of the junction left unmatched. The CDR3 consists of 15 residues.

In this sample, this clonotype turned up a few times. The V and J genes are TRBV9 and TRBJ2-7, with 11 bases that match TRBD2. This CDR3 contains 15 residues. Trimming removed 2 bases from V and 5 bases from J; junction bases left unmatched: 6. CDR1 is SGDLS and CDR2 is YYNGEE in the germline V gene. The CDR3 DNA follows: TGTGCCAGCAGCGTCACCGGGACTAGCGGCGACGAGCAGTACTTC. This translates into CASSVTGTSGDEQYF. Full variable domain (missing parts from reference TRBV9 and TRBJ2-7): DSGVTQTPKHLITATGQRVTLRCSPRSGDLSVYWYQQSLDQGLQFLIQYYNGEERAKGNILERFSAQQFPDLHSELNLSSLELGDSALYFCASSVTGTSGDEQYFGPGTRLTVT.

J is TRBJ1-5 and V is TRBV15; D gene unclear. The CDR3 is made up of 12 amino acids. CDR1 is LNHNV and CDR2 is YYDKDF in the germline V gene (reference sequence). Deletions cut 0 bases from V and 6 bases from J, with 3 bases between. CDR3 DNA: TGTGCCACCAGCAGAGATTTTCAGCCCCAGCATTTT. Translating gives CATSRDFQPQHF.

This clonotype came up a few times. The rearrangement uses TRBV11-2 and TRBJ1-1; D uncertain. Trimming cost V 5 bases and J 0 bases, with 16 bases left between them. This CDR3 region has 16 residues. Germline V gene lookup returns CDR1 SGHAT and CDR2 FQNNGV. As DNA, the CDR3 is TGTGCCAGCAGCCTCCTGTGGGTGGGGATGAACACTGAAGCTTTCTTT. Its translation: CASSLLWVGMNTEAFF.

J is TRBJ2-5 and V is TRBV29-1; no clear D gene. The CDR3 runs 11 residues. The germline gives CDR1 SQVTM, CDR2 ANQGSEA. Trimming pared 4 bases from V and 5 bases from J, leaving 8 bases between. As DNA, the CDR3 is TGCAGCGTTGTAACTGCGGAGACCCAGTACTTC. The encoded protein is CSVVTAETQYF.

This clonotype was counted between two and nine times. This chain connects TRBV5-4 to TRBJ2-5, with TRBD1 as a possible D gene (5 bases). Trimming left V 5 bases short and J 0 bases short, with 8 bases between. Looked up from germline, CDR1 is SGHNT and CDR2 is YYREEE (reference sequence). The CDR3 spans 13 residues. The CDR3 nucleotides are TGTGCCAGCAGGACGACAGACCAAGAGACCCAGTACTTC. Its translation is CASRTTDQETQYF.

This clonotype was seen at least ten times. The J gene is TRBJ1-2, the V gene TRBV24-1, with D hard to call. The CDR3 extends over 12 amino acids. Trimming took 4 bases from V and 3 from J, leaving 5 bases between them. The germline CDR1 and CDR2 sequences are KGHDR and SFDVKD. CDR3 DNA: TGTGCCACCAGTGACCAGGACTATGGCTACACCTTC. Translating gives CATSDQDYGYTF.

This clonotype came up a few times. The genes are TRBV9 and TRBJ1-3, with D tentatively TRBD1 (5 bases). Germline V lookup: CDR1 SGDLS, CDR2 YYNGEE. The CDR3 is 16 residues long. With 4 bases removed from V and 2 bases from J, the gap between germline ends came to 16 bases. The CDR3, as DNA: TGTGCCAGCAGCCCCTTAGGGACGGTCGCTGGAAACACCATATATTTT. It is translated as CASSPLGTVAGNTIYF.